These 15 T cell receptor beta chains were all obtained from the same sample, sequenced in a study of T-cell reconstitution after alpha-beta-depleted transplantation in children. Preparation of the TCRbeta library was carried out with unique molecular identifiers. MiXCR, run by TCRdb on the PCR reads, gives a single entry per CDR3 protein. The repertoire holds about 600,000 distinct CDR3 sequences, roughly a tenth seen once, with roughly 3.9% in the top ten. The source material was PBMCs from the stem cell graft donor, sampled from the stem cell graft. Receptor source: a human donor who donated a stem cell graft to a child with acute myeloid leukemia.

V and J are TRBV6-2 or TRBV6-3 and TRBJ2-1; TRBD1 or TRBD2 may be the D gene (5 bases each). The V gene lost 1 base and the J gene lost 8 bases, with 12 bases spanning the gap. CDR1 and CDR2 from the germline V gene are MNHEY and SVGEGT. This CDR3 is built from 14 residues. The DNA of the CDR3 is TGTGCCAGCAGTTACTTCCAGACGGGACATGAGCAGTTCTTC. Translating it yields CASSYFQTGHEQFF.

This clonotype was detected a few times. The CDR3 is CASLRGSGSYEQYF. The CDR3, as DNA: TGTGCGTCCCTCCGAGGGAGTGGATCCTACGAGCAGTACTTC. V gene TRBV6-2 or TRBV6-3 combines with J gene TRBJ2-7; a weak D match, TRBD2 (5 bases). CDR1 is MNHEY and CDR2 is SVGEGT in the germline V gene. There are 14 residues in the CDR3.

The chain links TRBV5-1 to TRBJ2-7; D gene unclear. Trimming shortened V by 0 bases and J by 7 bases, and 11 bases separated the two germline ends. Germline lookup yields CDR1 SGHRS and CDR2 YFSETQ. CDR3 length: 13 amino acids. The CDR3 loop is CASSLALLGEQYF. The CDR3 DNA sequence: TGCGCCAGCAGCTTGGCTCTCCTGGGAGAGCAGTACTTC.

This clonotype has a count of ten or more. The CDR3 DNA sequence: TGTGCCAGCAACACCGTCAGGACTAGCACAGATACGCAGTATTTT. Its translation: CASNTVRTSTDTQYF. The V gene is TRBV28, the J gene TRBJ2-3, with a weak D call TRBD2 (5 bases). Trimming stripped 7 bases from V and 0 bases from J, with 14 bases between. CDR1 and CDR2 from the germline V gene are MDHEN and SYDVKM. CDR3 size: 15 residues. Using reference TRBV28 and TRBJ2-3 for the parts outside the CDR3, the full variable domain is DVKVTQSSRYLVKRTGEKVFLECVQDMDHENMFWYRQDPGLGLRLIYFSYDVKMKEKGDIPEGYSVSREKKERFSLILESASTNQTSMYLCASNTVRTSTDTQYFGPGTRLTVL.

This clonotype was seen more than once but under ten times. The V call is TRBV20-1, the J call TRBJ2-1; the match to TRBD2 covers 9 bases. Germline V lookup: CDR1 DFQATT, CDR2 SNEGSKA (reference sequence). The CDR3 is 16 residues long. The V gene end was trimmed by 3 bases and the J gene end by 7 bases; junction bases not matched to a gene: 13. CDR3 coding DNA: TGCAGTGCTAGTGGTGCGGGGAGCGGGAGGATGAATGAGCAGTTCTTC. Translation: CSASGAGSGRMNEQFF.

This clonotype was counted between two and nine times. The chain combines TRBV30 with TRBJ1-2, with a weak D call TRBD1 (6 bases). This CDR3 region has 12 residues. From germline, CDR1 is GTSNPN and CDR2 SVGIG (reference sequence). The V end lost 5 bases, the J end lost 8 bases, and 15 bases lay between the germline ends. Written as DNA, the CDR3 is TGTGCCTGGGAACAGGGAGCTATGGGCTACACCTTC. Residues: CAWEQGAMGYTF. Based on the CDR3 plus reference TRBV30 and TRBJ1-2, the full variable domain is SQTIHQWPATLVQPVGSPLSLECTVEGTSNPNLYWYRQAAGRGLQLLFYSVGIGQISSEVPQNLSASRPQDRQFILSSKKLLLSDSGFYLCAWEQGAMGYTFGSGTRLTVV.

This clonotype was seen ten or more times. The chain employs TRBV20-1 and TRBJ2-7; 11 bases fit TRBD2. This CDR3 region has 14 residues. CDR1 and CDR2 from the germline V gene are DFQATT and SNEGSKA (reference sequence). V was clipped by 1 base and J by 1 base; unmatched bases: 0. CDR3 nucleotide sequence: TGCAGTGCTAGAGGACTAGCGGGGTCCTACGAGCAGTACTTC. Protein sequence: CSARGLAGSYEQYF.

As concerns this clonotype: A much larger clone sits a single nucleotide away, making a read error possible. The chain is built from TRBV29-1 and TRBJ2-7; D perhaps matches TRBD1 (5 bases). The germline CDR1 and CDR2 sequences are SQVTM and ANQGSEA. This CDR3 is built from 14 residues. With 3 bases removed from V and 7 bases from J, the gap between germline ends came to 19 bases. CDR3 residues: CSVDRRQGQAEQYF. The DNA of the CDR3 is TGCAGCGTTGATCGGCGGCAGGGCCAGGCTGAGCAGTACTTC.

This clonotype was observed a few times. The rearrangement links TRBV6-2 or TRBV6-3 to TRBJ2-3; 7 bases fit TRBD2. The CDR3 loop spans 12 amino acids. V lost 8 bases and J lost 5; bases outside the gene matches: 4. Germline V gene data show CDR1 as MNHEY and CDR2 as SVGEGT. This CDR3 is CASGLVGDTQYF. DNA of the CDR3: TGTGCCAGCGGACTAGTTGGAGATACGCAGTATTTT.

Comment on this clonotype: This may come from a read error, since a much larger clone is one base off. Because the CDR3 is missing its conserved closing phenylalanine or tryptophan, this is likely a read error. This chain links TRBV11-1 with TRBJ1-5; a possible D gene is TRBD1 (6 bases). Germline assignment: CDR1 SGHAT and CDR2 FQDESV (reference sequence). The CDR3 is 15 amino acids. Trimming took off 3 bases at V and 3 bases at J, with 12 bases between the two ends. The CDR3: CASSLGGPDNQPQHC. CDR3 DNA: TGTGCCAGCAGCTTGGGGGGGCCTGACAATCAGCCCCAGCATTGT.

This clonotype was counted a few times. In DNA form, the CDR3 reads TGCAGTGCGAGCCGGGGTCCAGCGACGGAGACCCAGTACTTC. It encodes CSASRGPATETQYF. The chain is built from TRBV20-1 and TRBJ2-5, with D maybe TRBD2 (5 bases). CDR3 length: 14 amino acids. Trimming took 6 bases from V and 5 from J, leaving 19 bases between them. Germline loops: CDR1 DFQATT, CDR2 SNEGSKA (reference sequence).

A note on this clonotype: The CDR3 does not close with the conserved phenylalanine or tryptophan, likely indicating a read error. The chain couples TRBV6-2 or TRBV6-3 to TRBJ2-7; 8 nucleotides match TRBD2. This CDR3 contains 15 residues. V gave up 8 bases and J gave up 3 bases; unmatched junction bases: 12. Germline CDR1 MNHEY, CDR2 SVGEGT. CDR3 sequence: CASQWTGGPFYEQYL. CDR3 sequence (DNA): TGTGCCAGCCAATGGACGGGAGGGCCTTTCTACGAGCAGTACTTG.

This clonotype was counted only a few times. The chain carries TRBV3-1 and TRBJ2-1; TRBD2 agrees at 7 bases. Germline V gene lookup returns CDR1 LGHDT and CDR2 YNNKEL (reference sequence). The CDR3 covers 15 residues. With 6 bases clipped from V and 8 bases from J, the junction kept 13 bases outside the gene matches. The CDR3, as DNA: TGTGCCAGCAGGGGGGGGAGGGGCCGTTTCGATGAGCAGTTCTTC. Translated, it gives CASRGGRGRFDEQFF.

The V gene is TRBV25-1, the J gene TRBJ2-7, with 8 bases aligning to TRBD1. V lost 5 bases to trimming and J lost 5 bases; unmatched junction nucleotides: 11. Germline values: CDR1 MGHDK, CDR2 SYGVNS. The CDR3 contains 15 residues. CDR3 loop: CASSLYRGTLDEQYF. The CDR3 DNA reads TGTGCCAGCAGTCTTTACAGGGGGACCCTCGACGAGCAGTACTTC.

The chain links TRBV6-4 to TRBJ2-7; 7 nucleotides line up with TRBD2. There are 12 residues in the CDR3. Germline-derived CDR1 and CDR2 are MRHNA and SNTAGT. With 11 bases clipped from V and 5 bases from J, the junction kept 9 bases outside the gene matches. This CDR3 reads CALRRGGNEQYF. Here the CDR3 DNA reads TGTGCCCTTCGCCGGGGAGGGAACGAGCAGTACTTC.